The clone carrying this T cell receptor (beta chain) was seen at least ten times. Its matching antigen is unknown. This record belongs to a study of shared clonotypes between healthy human individuals. Sequencing used immunoSEQ multiplex PCR; TCRdb keeps in-frame clones, though not all of them. The sample records about 1.1 million clones, around three quarters being singletons. All participating donors were Caucasian adults from Nashville, Tennessee. Study-level findings and limits: How much donors shared clonotypes was expected to be affected by sequencing depth. Of the naive CD4 clonotypes, approximately 5% were shared across several donors. Although depth was large, rarefaction showed that sequencing of the sorted subsets was incomplete.

CDR3 size: 13 residues. Germline V lookup: CDR1 MDHEN, CDR2 SYDVKM. V was clipped by 5 bases and J by 7 bases, with 14 bases between them. This clonotype was obtained from a man aged 18 to 29 in good health. Some clones in this sample may be carry-over from other donors' samples. Sequencing was performed on memory CD4+ T cells from PBMCs. Regarding subset: CD45RA-negative fraction. The chain is built from TRBV28 and TRBJ1-2, with TRBD1 as a possible D gene (5 bases). CDR3 sequence reads: CASSEEGRAGYTF. The DNA of the CDR3 is TGTGCCAGCAGTGAGGAGGGCAGGGCTGGCTACACCTTC.